The 21 T cell receptor beta chains in this list originate from one sample, sequenced in a study of shared clonotypes between healthy human individuals. Measured with immunoSEQ multiplex PCR; TCRdb has only the in-frame clones, and not every one. The repertoire holds around 120,000 clones, around 64% seen once, with approximately 23% in the top ten. The sequenced sample was memory CD8+ T cells sorted from blood. The subset is: CD45RO+ cells pooled with CCR7-negative TemRA cells. These receptors originate from a woman in her 30s in good health.

The sample holds a few counts of this clone. V usage is TRBV27 and J usage is TRBJ2-1; TRBD2 might be the D (6 bases). V lost 8 bases and J lost 5, with 10 bases in between. The length of the CDR3 is 12 residues. CDR1 MNHEY and CDR2 SMNVEV come from the germline V gene (reference sequence). CDR3 amino acids: CASEGGNNEQFF. For the CDR3, the DNA is TGTGCCAGCGAGGGAGGAAACAATGAGCAGTTCTTC.

The rearrangement links TRBV28 to TRBJ1-4, with D possibly TRBD1 on 5 matching bases. The CDR3 covers 13 residues. The germline gives CDR1 MDHEN, CDR2 SYDVKM. V shed 8 bases and J shed 8 bases, with 15 bases lying between them. As DNA, the CDR3 is TGTGCCAGCGGGGGAACCACCGGGGAAAAACTGTTTTTT. Translated, it gives CASGGTTGEKLFF. Complete variable domain (other parts from reference TRBV28 and TRBJ1-4): DVKVTQSSRYLVKRTGEKVFLECVQDMDHENMFWYRQDPGLGLRLIYFSYDVKMKEKGDIPEGYSVSREKKERFSLILESASTNQTSMYLCASGGTTGEKLFFGSGTQLSVL.

The rearrangement joins TRBV12-5 to TRBJ2-2, with D unclear. This CDR3 contains 19 residues. V gave up 6 bases and J gave up 3 bases, with 26 bases separating them. Per the germline V gene, CDR1 is LGHNT and CDR2 is FRNRAP. The CDR3 DNA is TGTGCTAGTGGCTCGCACGGCGGCACTATTCCCCCAGACACCGGGGAGCTGTTTTTT. Translated: CASGSHGGTIPPDTGELFF.

This chain connects TRBV19 to TRBJ2-2; D is possibly TRBD2 (5 bases). V gave up 5 bases and J gave up 6 bases, with 19 bases separating them. The germline gives CDR1 LNHDA, CDR2 SQIVND (reference sequence). This CDR3 region has 16 residues. CDR3 loop: CASSERLASSSGELFF. CDR3 nucleotides: TGTGCCAGTAGTGAACGATTAGCGAGCAGCTCCGGGGAGCTGTTTTTT.

V gene TRBV7-2 combines with J gene TRBJ1-1; tentatively, D is TRBD1 (5 bases). From germline, CDR1 is SGHTA and CDR2 FQGNSA. The CDR3 runs to 15 residues. V was trimmed by 2 bases and J by 5 bases, leaving 15 bases between them. CDR3 bases: TGTGCCAGCAGCTTAAAGTGGGGCGGTAGTACTGAAGCTTTCTTT. Its translation: CASSLKWGGSTEAFF.

The genes are TRBV5-4 and TRBJ2-3; 7 bases are shared with TRBD1. Germline CDR1 SGHNT, CDR2 YYREEE (reference sequence). The CDR3 sequence is 16 residues long. Trimming cost V 3 bases and J 0 bases; bases outside gene matches: 7. The DNA for the CDR3 is TGTGCCAGCAGCTCAATCCGGGACAGTAGCACAGATACGCAGTATTTT. Amino acids: CASSSIRDSSTDTQYF. The full variable domain, rest sourced from reference TRBV5-4 and TRBJ2-3, is ETGVTQSPTHLIKTRGQQVTLRCSSQSGHNTVSWYQQALGQGPQFIFQYYREEENGRGNFPPRFSGLQFPNYSSELNVNALELDDSALYLCASSSIRDSSTDTQYFGPGTRLTVL.

CDR3 sequence reads: CASSSPRRLAGGTQAGELFF. CDR3 DNA sequence: TGTGCCAGCAGCAGCCCCCGAAGACTAGCGGGAGGGACGCAGGCCGGGGAGCTGTTTTTT. The chain combines TRBV4-2 with TRBJ2-2; 14 nucleotides align to TRBD2. The CDR3 contains 20 residues. The J segment lost 6 bases and the V segment lost 5 bases, leaving 17 bases of the junction unmatched. Germline values: CDR1 LGHNA, CDR2 YNFKEQ.

This clone was recorded once. The J gene is TRBJ1-5, the V gene TRBV7-2, with 9 bases identical to TRBD1. V lost 5 bases, J lost 6 bases, and 11 bases stayed unmatched. The CDR3 covers 16 residues. Germline CDR1 reads SGHTA; CDR2 reads FQGNSA. The CDR3 sequence is CASSGTGTGRGQPQHF. The CDR3 DNA sequence: TGTGCCAGCAGCGGAACCGGGACAGGGAGAGGTCAGCCCCAGCATTTT.

V gene TRBV6-5 combines with J gene TRBJ2-2; unclear D gene. The CDR3 sequence is 14 residues long. Trimming took off 9 bases at V and 1 base at J, with 12 bases between the two ends. The germline V gene has CDR1 MNHEY and CDR2 SVGAGI. CDR3 sequence: CARPPGRNTGELFF. The CDR3 nucleotides are TGTGCCAGACCCCCAGGCAGGAACACCGGGGAGCTGTTTTTT.

This sequence joins TRBV18 and TRBJ1-1; D uncertain. V was shortened by 1 base and J by 6 bases, with 6 bases between the two germline ends. This CDR3 comprises 12 residues. Germline V gene sequence: CDR1 KGHSH, CDR2 LQKENI. CDR3 in DNA: TGTGCCAGCTCACCACTAGAGGCTGAAGCTTTCTTT. This gives the protein CASSPLEAEAFF.

The sample holds one count of this clone. This chain connects TRBV5-1 to TRBJ2-3; D perhaps matches TRBD1 (6 bases). The V and J ends lost 1 base and 0 bases respectively, with 15 bases between them. This CDR3 has 17 amino acids. Per germline, CDR1 SGHRS and CDR2 YFSETQ. The CDR3 protein is CASSLPGRGTSTDTQYF. In DNA, the CDR3 is TGCGCCAGCAGCTTGCCTGGCAGGGGCACTAGCACAGATACGCAGTATTTT.

The J gene is TRBJ2-3, the V gene TRBV7-8; 10 positions agree with TRBD2. Germline lookup yields CDR1 SGHVS and CDR2 FQNEAQ. J was trimmed by 2 bases and V by 3 bases; bases with no gene match: 2. The CDR3 sequence is 15 residues long. The CDR3 DNA follows: TGTGCCAGCAGCTTTACTAGCGGGGACACAGATACGCAGTATTTT. Its protein is CASSFTSGDTDTQYF.

This clone was seen repeatedly, ten times or more. The chain combines TRBV28 with TRBJ2-7; D may be TRBD2 (7 bases). The CDR3 contains 16 residues. Germline V lookup: CDR1 MDHEN, CDR2 SYDVKM. Trimming stripped 6 bases from V and 3 bases from J, with 21 bases between. CDR3: CASSQGGGRRNYEQYF. CDR3 DNA: TGTGCCAGCAGCCAAGGGGGGGGCAGGAGGAACTACGAGCAGTACTTC.

Only one count was recorded for this clone. The chain uses TRBV7-6 and TRBJ2-7; possibly TRBD2 for D (5 bases). There are 15 residues in the CDR3. With 1 base removed from V and 2 bases from J, the gap between germline ends came to 12 bases. Germline values: CDR1 SGHVS, CDR2 FNYEAQ. The CDR3 region has the DNA TGTGCCAGCAGCTTAGGGATCGGGGAAACCTACGAGCAGTACTTC. It codes for CASSLGIGETYEQYF.

The V gene is TRBV6-1, the J gene TRBJ1-1, with D perhaps TRBD1 (5 bases). The CDR3 totals 15 residues. Germline V CDR1 and CDR2: MNHNS, SASEGT. The ends were cut back, 3 bases at V and 0 bases at J, with 11 bases in the middle. CDR3 nucleotide sequence: TGTGCCAGCAGTGACTGGGGGGGGATGAACACTGAAGCTTTCTTT. Translating gives CASSDWGGMNTEAFF.

This clone showed up just a few times. The chain has TRBV6-6 and TRBJ2-7; D uncertain. The CDR3 loop spans 14 amino acids. The germline CDR1 and CDR2 sequences are MNHNY and SVGAGI (reference sequence). Trimming cost V 0 bases and J 5 bases, with 11 bases left between them. The CDR3 DNA sequence: TGTGCCAGCAGTTACTCGCCCAGTACCCACGAGCAGTACTTC. As protein: CASSYSPSTHEQYF.

The chain joins TRBV6-1 to TRBJ1-6; a possible D gene is TRBD1 (5 bases). V lost 5 bases to trimming and J lost 7 bases, with 12 bases between them. CDR3 length equals 14 residues. Germline loops: CDR1 MNHNS, CDR2 SASEGT. Here the CDR3 reads CASSFAGKNSPLHF. CDR3 DNA sequence: TGTGCCAGCAGTTTTGCAGGGAAAAATTCACCCCTCCACTTT.

The chain is built from TRBV5-6 and TRBJ2-1; maybe TRBD1 (5 bases). V dropped 2 bases and J dropped 3 bases, with 15 bases sitting between them. CDR3 length: 16 residues. Germline V gene data show CDR1 as SGHDT and CDR2 as YYEEEE. The CDR3 loop is CASSFYLETDYNEQFF. The CDR3 DNA sequence: TGTGCCAGCAGCTTTTATTTGGAGACAGACTACAATGAGCAGTTCTTC.

In this sample, this clone turned up once. The V call is TRBV27, the J call TRBJ2-1; unclear D gene. The length of the CDR3 is 16 residues. V lost 2 bases and J 0 bases, leaving 11 bases between the germline ends. From germline, CDR1 is MNHEY and CDR2 SMNVEV (reference sequence). Written as DNA, the CDR3 is TGTGCCAGCAGTTTAATGGCGGCTAGCTCCTACAATGAGCAGTTCTTC. This encodes CASSLMAASSYNEQFF.

The V and J genes are TRBV28 and TRBJ1-5, with D perhaps TRBD1 (5 bases). V lost 5 bases, J lost 2 bases, and 13 bases lay in between. The CDR3 is 15 amino acids. Germline V lookup: CDR1 MDHEN, CDR2 SYDVKM. CDR3 DNA: TGTGCCAGCAGTCCCTTGAGGGACGGCAATCAGCCCCAGCATTTT. This gives the protein CASSPLRDGNQPQHF.

The rearrangement links TRBV4-1 to TRBJ2-2; a weak D match, TRBD2 (6 bases). The CDR3 extends over 16 amino acids. The V end lost 4 bases, the J end lost 1 base, and 13 bases lay between the germline ends. CDR1 is MGHRA, CDR2 YSYEKL, per germline. The chain's CDR3 is CASSRSGTGNTGELFF. In DNA, the CDR3 is TGCGCCAGCAGCCGATCCGGGACTGGGAACACCGGGGAGCTGTTTTTT.